These T cell receptor beta chains were read from a single sample in a study of a mutant IDH1 vaccine in newly diagnosed glioma. Method: immunoSEQ multiplex PCR; TCRdb's copy keeps in-frame clones and lacks some. Among tens of thousands of clones listed, around 85% were seen once. The antigens these receptors bind are not known. This sample comprised PBMCs, obtained from a glioma patient whose treatment included an IDH1 peptide vaccine. These receptor sequences come from a woman between 25 and 40 years old with glioma. Some clones in this sample may be carry-over from other donors' samples. The conserved cysteine and the conserved F or W are not part of the CDR3 here. Fields, in order: V gene, clone size, CDR3 protein. Only part of the rows carry a size: once, few, many, or a class if the clone is expanded.

v_call: TRBV27; clone_size: -; cdr3_aa: ASSLQGVNQPQH
v_call: TRBV27; clone_size: -; cdr3_aa: ASSLRRGVNTEAF
v_call: TRBV27; clone_size: -; cdr3_aa: ASSLRGFRVDTQY
v_call: TRBV5-4; clone_size: -; cdr3_aa: ASSLWSGTSGRGYNEQF
v_call: TRBV6-1; clone_size: -; cdr3_aa: ASRLAGHGELF
v_call: TRBV7-3; clone_size: -; cdr3_aa: ASSRSGTSGDNEQF
v_call: TRBV10-1; clone_size: -; cdr3_aa: ASSFLAGEYNEQF
v_call: TRBV28; clone_size: -; cdr3_aa: ASRYRERNTIY
v_call: TRBV7-3; clone_size: -; cdr3_aa: ASSFRREGDTQY
v_call: TRBV27; clone_size: -; cdr3_aa: ASSPAATDTQY
v_call: TRBV6-5; clone_size: -; cdr3_aa: ASGVNGDRGYT
v_call: TRBV29-1; clone_size: -; cdr3_aa: SVRGREIAYNEQF
v_call: TRBV27; clone_size: medium-sized; cdr3_aa: ASSLTLNTGELF
v_call: TRBV10-3; clone_size: -; cdr3_aa: AISESGSYTQY
v_call: TRBV19; clone_size: -; cdr3_aa: ASRTLIGTEAF
v_call: TRBV2; clone_size: -; cdr3_aa: ASTREGQGIQPQH
v_call: TRBV19; clone_size: once; cdr3_aa: ASSLPGQPTQAF
v_call: TRBV5-6; clone_size: few; cdr3_aa: ASSFSGTGNTIY
v_call: TRBV7-2; clone_size: -; cdr3_aa: ASTSGGGPGELF
v_call: TRBV15; clone_size: -; cdr3_aa: ATSRVWARGRNTGELF
v_call: TRBV7-2; clone_size: -; cdr3_aa: ASSSPFRRMNTEAF
v_call: TRBV10-3; clone_size: -; cdr3_aa: ATTEGAAEAF
v_call: TRBV6-6; clone_size: -; cdr3_aa: VAGGGGRAPDTQY
v_call: TRBV30; clone_size: -; cdr3_aa: AWDDRRGEKLF
v_call: TRBV6-1; clone_size: -; cdr3_aa: ASSALLAGGPTDTQY
v_call: TRBV7-8; clone_size: -; cdr3_aa: ASSPSGQGSSGYT
v_call: TRBV18; clone_size: -; cdr3_aa: ASSSRTGGSGNTIY
v_call: TRBV19; clone_size: -; cdr3_aa: ATQYRTMNTEAF
v_call: TRBV4-1; clone_size: -; cdr3_aa: ASSLGGGGGGSINEQF
v_call: TRBV29-1; clone_size: -; cdr3_aa: SVEGEGAVSYEQY
v_call: TRBV29-1; clone_size: -; cdr3_aa: SVGEDRENQPQH
v_call: TRBV6-6; clone_size: few; cdr3_aa: ASKSGNTEAF
v_call: TRBV5-6; clone_size: -; cdr3_aa: ASSLGRRMNTEAF
v_call: TRBV5-1; clone_size: once; cdr3_aa: ASSPGQGGYEQY
v_call: TRBV10-3; clone_size: few; cdr3_aa: AISDRNTEAF
v_call: TRBV4-1; clone_size: -; cdr3_aa: ASSPGQRVGTDTQY
v_call: TRBV27; clone_size: few; cdr3_aa: ASTMRQGLVTEAF
v_call: TRBV2; clone_size: -; cdr3_aa: ASRETGKIYEQY
v_call: TRBV7-2; clone_size: -; cdr3_aa: ASSLGWVTEAF
v_call: TRBV2; clone_size: -; cdr3_aa: ASSVEQAVTGELF
v_call: TRBV19; clone_size: -; cdr3_aa: ASRGAGSSYEQY
v_call: TRBV29-1; clone_size: -; cdr3_aa: SVENRGIGGYNEQF
v_call: TRBV7-8; clone_size: -; cdr3_aa: ASSLEAGMNTEAF
v_call: TRBV18; clone_size: -; cdr3_aa: ASSPLGTTHEQY
v_call: TRBV7-3; clone_size: -; cdr3_aa: ASSIGPAYGYT
v_call: TRBV5-1; clone_size: -; cdr3_aa: ASSLGRIQETQY
v_call: TRBV9; clone_size: -; cdr3_aa: ASSADSNYGYT
v_call: TRBV5-5; clone_size: -; cdr3_aa: ASSPASGLYYEQY